This T cell receptor beta chain was obtained from a study of T cell responses to AZD1222 COVID-19 vaccine. Study-level information: Pooled samples include second doses given at about 4 or 12 weeks. Study-level results: Nearly half of spike-specific TCRs reportedly target unmutated variant regions. Repertoires were obtained solely post-peak T cell response. Baseline antibody screening turned up just a handful of seropositive AZD1222 recipients.

The table came from immunoSEQ multiplex PCR; TCRdb's copy has only in-frame clones and leaves some out. The repertoire holds under 130,000 clones, with 92% as singletons. V was pared by 8 bases and J by 0 bases, with 14 bases between. The CDR3 is 15 amino acids. Germline V gene data show CDR1 as MNHEY and CDR2 as SMNVEV (reference sequence). For this clone: Its target is unknown.

V is TRBV27 and J is TRBJ1-5; a possible D gene is TRBD1 (5 bases). The source is an adult in good health. Source: peripheral blood, taken on day 0 of AZD1222 vaccination. CDR3 DNA: TGTGCCAGCGGACTGACAGTTTATAGCAATCAGCCCCAGCATTTT. It is translated as CASGLTVYSNQPQHF.